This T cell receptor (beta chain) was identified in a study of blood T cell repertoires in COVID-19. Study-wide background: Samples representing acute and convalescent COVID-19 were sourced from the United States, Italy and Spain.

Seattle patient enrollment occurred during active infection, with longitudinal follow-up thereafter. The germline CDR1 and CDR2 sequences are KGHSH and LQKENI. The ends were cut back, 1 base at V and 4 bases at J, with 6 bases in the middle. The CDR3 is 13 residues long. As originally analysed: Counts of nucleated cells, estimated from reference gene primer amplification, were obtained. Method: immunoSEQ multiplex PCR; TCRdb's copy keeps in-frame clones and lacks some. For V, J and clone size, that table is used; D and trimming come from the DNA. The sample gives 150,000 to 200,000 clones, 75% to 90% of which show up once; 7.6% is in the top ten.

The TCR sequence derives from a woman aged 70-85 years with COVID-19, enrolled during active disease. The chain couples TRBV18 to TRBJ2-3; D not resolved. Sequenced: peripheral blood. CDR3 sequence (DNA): TGTGCCAGCTCACCACAACTCCCAGATACGCAGTATTTT. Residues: CASSPQLPDTQYF.